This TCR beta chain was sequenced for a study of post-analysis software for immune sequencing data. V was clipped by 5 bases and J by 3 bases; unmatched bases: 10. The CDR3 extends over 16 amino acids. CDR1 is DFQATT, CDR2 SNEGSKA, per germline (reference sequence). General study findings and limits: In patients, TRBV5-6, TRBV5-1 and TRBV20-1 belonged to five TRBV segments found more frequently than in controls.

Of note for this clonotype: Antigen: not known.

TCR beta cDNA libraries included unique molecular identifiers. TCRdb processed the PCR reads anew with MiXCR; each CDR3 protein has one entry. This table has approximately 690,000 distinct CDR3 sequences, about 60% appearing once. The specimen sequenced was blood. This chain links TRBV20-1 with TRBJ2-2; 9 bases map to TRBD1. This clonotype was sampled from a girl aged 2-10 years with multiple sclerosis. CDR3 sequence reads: CSAQRPGTGHTGELFF. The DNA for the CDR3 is TGCAGTGCTCAGAGACCCGGGACAGGGCACACCGGGGAGCTGTTTTTT.